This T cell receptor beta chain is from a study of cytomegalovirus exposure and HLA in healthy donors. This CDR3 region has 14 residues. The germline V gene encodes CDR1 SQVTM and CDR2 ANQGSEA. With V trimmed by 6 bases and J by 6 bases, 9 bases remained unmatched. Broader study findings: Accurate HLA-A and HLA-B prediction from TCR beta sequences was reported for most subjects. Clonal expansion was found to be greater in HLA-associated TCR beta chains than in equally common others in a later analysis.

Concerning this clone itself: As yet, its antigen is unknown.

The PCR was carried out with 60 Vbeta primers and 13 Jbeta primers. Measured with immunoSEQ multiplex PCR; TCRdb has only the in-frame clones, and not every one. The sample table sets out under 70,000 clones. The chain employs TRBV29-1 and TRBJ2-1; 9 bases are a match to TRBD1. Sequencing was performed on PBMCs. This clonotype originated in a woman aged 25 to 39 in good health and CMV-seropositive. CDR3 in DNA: TGCAGCGTAGCCGGGACAGGGCTCCCCAATGAGCAGTTCTTC. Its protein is CSVAGTGLPNEQFF.